This T cell receptor beta chain was documented in a study of T cells in localized non-small cell lung cancer. Profiling relied on immunoSEQ multiplex PCR, and the TCRdb table lists in-frame clones only, not all of them. The table has 45,000 or so clones, 81% seen once. Trimming cost V 3 bases and J 11 bases; bases outside gene matches: 5. This CDR3 is 12 amino acids long. Germline CDR1 reads KGHSY; CDR2 reads FQNENV. This TCR derives from a man aged 35 to 69 with stage III lung adenocarcinoma. V is TRBV16 and J is TRBJ2-7; 9 bases agree with TRBD1. The sequencing here drew on peripheral blood mononuclear cells, taken before any cancer treatment. As DNA, the CDR3 is TGTGCCAGCAGCCACGGGACAGGGAAAGAGTACTTC. It encodes CASSHGTGKEYF. Together with reference TRBV16 and TRBJ2-7, the CDR3 gives the full variable domain: GEEVAQTPKHLVRGEGQKAKLYCAPIKGHSYVFWYQQVLKNEFKFLISFQNENVFDETGMPKERFSAKCLPNSPCSLEIQATKLEDSAVYFCASSHGTGKEYFGPGTRLTVT.